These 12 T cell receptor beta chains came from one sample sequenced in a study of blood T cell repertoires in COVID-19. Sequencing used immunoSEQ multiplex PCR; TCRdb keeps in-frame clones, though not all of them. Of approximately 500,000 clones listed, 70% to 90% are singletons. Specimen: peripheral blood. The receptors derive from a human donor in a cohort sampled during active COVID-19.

The CDR3 sequence: CASSRSYEAQHF. The CDR3 region has the DNA TGTGCCTCCTCCCGGTCGTACGAGGCCCAGCATTTT. This rearrangement joins TRBV28 to TRBJ1-5, with D unclear. V lost 11 bases and J lost 11, with 19 bases in between. Germline CDR1 is MDHEN and CDR2 is SYDVKM. The CDR3 length is 12 residues.

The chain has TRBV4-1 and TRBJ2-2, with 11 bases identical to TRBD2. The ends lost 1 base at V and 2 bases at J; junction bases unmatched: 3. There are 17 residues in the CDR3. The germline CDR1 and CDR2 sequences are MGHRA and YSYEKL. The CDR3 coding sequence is TGCGCCAGCAGCCAAGTACTAGCGGGAGTCAACACCGGGGAGCTGTTTTTT. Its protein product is CASSQVLAGVNTGELFF.

The CDR3 reads CASSARQGTSPLHF. CDR3 DNA: TGTGCCAGCAGTGCCCGACAGGGAACTTCACCCCTCCACTTT. This rearrangement joins TRBV27 to TRBJ1-6; 7 bases map to TRBD1. The germline V gene encodes CDR1 MNHEY and CDR2 SMNVEV (reference sequence). The CDR3 has 14 amino acids. The V segment lost 5 bases and the J segment 9 bases; nucleotides outside the gene matches: 7.

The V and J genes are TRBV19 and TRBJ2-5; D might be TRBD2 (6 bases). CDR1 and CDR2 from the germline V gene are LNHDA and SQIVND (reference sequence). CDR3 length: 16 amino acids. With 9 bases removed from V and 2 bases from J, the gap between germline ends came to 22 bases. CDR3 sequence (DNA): TGTGCCAGCCAAAATGGAGCAGGGACTGCACAAGAGACCCAGTACTTC. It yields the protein CASQNGAGTAQETQYF.

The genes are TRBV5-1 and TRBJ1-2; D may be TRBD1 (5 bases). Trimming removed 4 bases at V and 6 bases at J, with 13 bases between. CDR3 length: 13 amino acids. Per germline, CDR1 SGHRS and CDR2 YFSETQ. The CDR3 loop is CASSPRGGDGYTF. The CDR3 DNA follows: TGCGCCAGCAGCCCAAGGGGAGGCGATGGCTACACCTTC.

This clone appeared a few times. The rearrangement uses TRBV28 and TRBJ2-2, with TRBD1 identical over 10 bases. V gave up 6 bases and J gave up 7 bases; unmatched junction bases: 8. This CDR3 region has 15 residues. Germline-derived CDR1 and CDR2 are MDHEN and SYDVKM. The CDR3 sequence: CASRPDRGTVGELFF. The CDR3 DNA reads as TGTGCCAGCAGACCGGACAGGGGGACTGTCGGGGAGCTGTTTTTT. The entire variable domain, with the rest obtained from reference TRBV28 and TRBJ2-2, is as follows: DVKVTQSSRYLVKRTGEKVFLECVQDMDHENMFWYRQDPGLGLRLIYFSYDVKMKEKGDIPEGYSVSREKKERFSLILESASTNQTSMYLCASRPDRGTVGELFFGEGSRLTVL.

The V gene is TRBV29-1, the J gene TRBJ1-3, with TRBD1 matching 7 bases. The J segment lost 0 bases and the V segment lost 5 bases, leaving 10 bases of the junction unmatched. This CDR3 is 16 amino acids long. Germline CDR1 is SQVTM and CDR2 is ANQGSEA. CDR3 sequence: CSVLSRDSLSGNTIYF. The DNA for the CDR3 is TGCAGCGTTCTCAGTAGGGACAGCCTCTCTGGAAACACCATATATTTT.

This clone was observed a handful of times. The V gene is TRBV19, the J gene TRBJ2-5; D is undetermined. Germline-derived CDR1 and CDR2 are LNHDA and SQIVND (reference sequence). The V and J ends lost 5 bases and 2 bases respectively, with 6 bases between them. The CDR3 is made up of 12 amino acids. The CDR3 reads CASSRQQETQYF. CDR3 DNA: TGTGCCAGTAGTCGTCAGCAAGAGACCCAGTACTTC.

CDR3 region: CASNPRTENTEAFF. CDR3 DNA: TGTGCCAGTAATCCGCGGACAGAGAACACTGAAGCTTTCTTT. The chain recombines TRBV19 with TRBJ1-1, with D possibly TRBD1 on 6 matching bases. CDR1 and CDR2 (germline): LNHDA, SQIVND (reference sequence). This CDR3 has 14 residues. V gave up 7 bases and J gave up 1 base, with 13 bases separating them.

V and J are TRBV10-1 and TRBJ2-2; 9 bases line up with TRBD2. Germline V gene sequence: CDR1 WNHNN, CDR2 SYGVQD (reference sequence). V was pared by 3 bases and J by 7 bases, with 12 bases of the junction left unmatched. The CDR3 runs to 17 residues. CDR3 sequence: CASSEGTSQKGGGELFF. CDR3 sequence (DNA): TGCGCCAGCAGTGAAGGGACTAGCCAGAAGGGCGGCGGGGAGCTGTTTTTT.

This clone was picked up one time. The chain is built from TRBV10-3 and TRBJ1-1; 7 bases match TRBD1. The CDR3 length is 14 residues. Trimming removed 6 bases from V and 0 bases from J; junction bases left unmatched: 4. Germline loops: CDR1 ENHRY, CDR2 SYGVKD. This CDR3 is CAIRGDSMNTEAFF. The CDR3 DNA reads TGTGCCATCAGGGGGGACAGCATGAACACTGAAGCTTTCTTT.

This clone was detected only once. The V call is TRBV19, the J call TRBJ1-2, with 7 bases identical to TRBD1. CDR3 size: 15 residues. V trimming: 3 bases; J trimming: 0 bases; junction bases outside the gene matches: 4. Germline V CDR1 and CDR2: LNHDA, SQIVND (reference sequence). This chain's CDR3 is CASSIHRGTNYGYTF. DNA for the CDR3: TGTGCCAGTAGTATCCACAGGGGAACTAACTATGGCTACACCTTC.